The 15 T cell receptor beta chains in this list originate from one sample, sequenced in a study of blood T cell repertoires in COVID-19. The data were produced by immunoSEQ multiplex PCR, yet TCRdb's version contains in-frame clones alone and is incomplete. The profile shows a few hundred thousand clones, 85% of them singletons. What was sequenced was peripheral blood. The receptors were sampled from a man aged 35 to 55 with acute or convalescent COVID-19.

The chain has TRBV5-5 and TRBJ2-3, with a tentative D call TRBD1 (5 bases). Trimming took off 4 bases at V and 1 base at J, with 7 bases between the two ends. Germline V CDR1 and CDR2: SGHKS, YYEKEE (reference sequence). This CDR3 region has 13 residues. The CDR3 sequence is CASSTRGTDTQYF. In DNA, the CDR3 is TGTGCCAGCAGCACCAGGGGCACAGATACGCAGTATTTT.

The chain combines TRBV5-4 with TRBJ2-7; D is possibly TRBD1 (6 bases). The CDR3 runs to 14 residues. CDR1 SGHNT and CDR2 YYREEE come from the germline V gene (reference sequence). Trimming pared 4 bases from V and 5 bases from J, leaving 16 bases between. The CDR3 spells CASSTLTGLDEQYF. The CDR3 DNA reads TGTGCCAGCAGCACCCTGACAGGTCTCGACGAGCAGTACTTC.

This clone was detected once. V is TRBV11-1 and J is TRBJ2-7; D gene unclear. Trimming took off 5 bases at V and 5 bases at J, with 7 bases between the two ends. Per the germline V gene, CDR1 is SGHAT and CDR2 is FQDESV (reference sequence). The CDR3 consists of 11 residues. CDR3: CASSQLNEQYF. The CDR3 DNA sequence: TGTGCCAGCAGCCAACTCAACGAGCAGTACTTC.

The chain is built from TRBV4-3 and TRBJ1-1; D is uncertain. Between the trimmed V and J ends, which lost 0 bases and 2 bases, there was a span of 16 bases. This CDR3 spans 17 amino acids. CDR1 LGHNA and CDR2 YSLEER come from the germline V gene. This CDR3 is CASSQDYSPLKNTEAFF. CDR3 in DNA: TGCGCCAGCAGCCAAGACTACAGCCCTCTAAAAAACACTGAAGCTTTCTTT.

The chain joins TRBV12-5 to TRBJ1-5; the match to TRBD1 covers 7 bases. Germline V lookup: CDR1 LGHNT, CDR2 FRNRAP. V was pared by 0 bases and J by 0 bases, with 8 bases of the junction left unmatched. The CDR3 totals 18 residues. The CDR3 reads CASGLVKDRVLSNQPQHF. CDR3 nucleotide sequence: TGTGCTAGTGGTTTGGTAAAAGACAGGGTTCTTAGCAATCAGCCCCAGCATTTT.

This chain joins TRBV27 and TRBJ2-7; TRBD1 agrees at 10 bases. The CDR3 covers 15 residues. V lost 5 bases to trimming and J lost 3 bases; unmatched junction nucleotides: 7. The germline gives CDR1 MNHEY, CDR2 SMNVEV (reference sequence). The CDR3 DNA reads TGTGCCAGCAGTGCCGGGACAGGGGTAATCTACGAGCAGTACTTC. Amino acids: CASSAGTGVIYEQYF.

The rearrangement joins TRBV7-9 to TRBJ1-6; D uncertain. V shed 8 bases and J shed 9 bases, with 11 bases lying between them. CDR3 length: 12 amino acids. The germline V gene has CDR1 SEHNR and CDR2 FQNEAQ (reference sequence). Here the CDR3 DNA reads TGTGCCAGCGGAGAAGGAGTTTCACCCCTCCACTTT. It yields the protein CASGEGVSPLHF.

Regarding this clone: Other DNA sequences within the sample encode an identical CDR3. This rearrangement joins TRBV5-4 to TRBJ1-2; 8 nucleotides agree with TRBD1. From germline, CDR1 is SGHNT and CDR2 YYREEE (reference sequence). Trimming cost V 4 bases and J 2 bases; bases outside gene matches: 4. The CDR3 sequence is 14 residues long. The CDR3 region is CASSPTGENYGYTF. CDR3 bases: TGTGCCAGCAGCCCGACAGGGGAGAACTATGGCTACACCTTC.

The chain is built from TRBV5-6 and TRBJ2-5, with D perhaps matching TRBD2 (5 bases). Between the trimmed V and J ends, which lost 4 bases and 6 bases, there was a span of 13 bases. CDR3 length: 13 residues. Per the germline V gene, CDR1 is SGHDT and CDR2 is YYEEEE. CDR3 sequence reads: CASSPTGKQTQYF. The CDR3 region has the DNA TGTGCCAGCAGCCCCACGGGGAAACAGACCCAGTACTTC.

This chain joins TRBV2 and TRBJ1-1, with 7 bases matching TRBD1. CDR1 is SNHLY and CDR2 is FYNNEI in the germline V gene. Unmatched junction bases numbered 4, after V lost 5 bases and J lost 4 bases. The CDR3 loop spans 13 amino acids. CDR3 in DNA: TGTGCCAGCAGTCAGGGGGAAGGCACTGAAGCTTTCTTT. Translation gives CASSQGEGTEAFF.

The chain uses TRBV5-8 and TRBJ2-5; D ambiguous. The V gene's germline CDR1 is SGHTS and CDR2 YDEGEE. Trimming took 0 bases from V and 3 from J, leaving 12 bases between them. The CDR3 contains 15 residues. The DNA of the CDR3 is TGTGCCAGCAGCTTGGGGCTCAGGCAGAAAGAGACCCAGTACTTC. Its translation is CASSLGLRQKETQYF.

The rearrangement uses TRBV3-1 (or the pseudogene TRBV3-2) and TRBJ2-1; 13 bases are shared with TRBD2. The ends lost 4 bases at V and 3 bases at J; junction bases unmatched: 12. The CDR3 covers 19 residues. The V gene's germline CDR1 is LGHDT and CDR2 YNNKEL (reference sequence). This CDR3 is CASSLSLPGTSGVYNEQFF. CDR3 nucleotides: TGTGCCAGCAGCCTATCTTTACCCGGGACTAGCGGGGTCTACAATGAGCAGTTCTTC.

The chain couples TRBV11-2 to TRBJ1-1, with TRBD1 matching over 10 bases. This CDR3 region has 16 residues. Germline V CDR1 and CDR2: SGHAT, FQNNGV. J lost 6 bases, V lost 2 bases, and 9 bases had no gene match. The DNA of the CDR3 is TGTGCCAGCAGCTTACCCCGGGACAGGGGAAAGGCTGAAGCTTTCTTT. Its protein is CASSLPRDRGKAEAFF. Full variable domain (missing parts from reference TRBV11-2 and TRBJ1-1): EAGVAQSPRYKIIEKRQSVAFWCNPISGHATLYWYQQILGQGPKLLIQFQNNGVVDDSQLPKDRFSAERLKGVDSTLKIQPAKLEDSAVYLCASSLPRDRGKAEAFFGQGTRLTVV.

The chain links TRBV10-3 to TRBJ1-4; 7 positions match TRBD1. V lost 8 bases, J lost 8 bases, and 8 bases stayed unmatched. Germline V gene sequence: CDR1 ENHRY, CDR2 SYGVKD. The CDR3 spans 13 residues. CDR3 loop: CAIAGGGAEKLFF. The CDR3 DNA reads as TGTGCCATCGCAGGAGGGGGCGCGGAAAAACTGTTTTTT.

Here the CDR3 reads CASSLAGRGQETQYF. CDR3 nucleotide sequence: TGTGCCAGCAGCTTGGCCGGGAGAGGGCAAGAGACCCAGTACTTC. This chain uses TRBV5-6 with TRBJ2-5; a possible D gene is TRBD2 (6 bases). V lost 0 bases and J 2 bases, leaving 11 bases between the germline ends. The CDR3 is 15 amino acids. CDR1 is SGHDT and CDR2 is YYEEEE in the germline V gene. Variable domain in full (rest from reference TRBV5-6 and TRBJ2-5): DAGVTQSPTHLIKTRGQQVTLRCSPKSGHDTVSWYQQALGQGPQFIFQYYEEEERQRGNFPDRFSGHQFPNYSSELNVNALLLGDSALYLCASSLAGRGQETQYFGPGTRLLVL.